A single TCR beta chain is shown here with its context. There is no known antigen for this receptor. Base qualities were left out, and no much larger clone turns up one base away. The data were obtained in a study of draining lymph node invasion in breast cancer (dated by TCRdb to 2020 to 2022). Looking at the study overall: Nodal metastasis was diagnosed by histology and cytokeratin immunohistochemistry and confirmed by EpCAM/CD45 flow cytometry. The separate targeted TCR sequencing covered lymph nodes from roughly five patients, with primary tumors sequenced for three of those patients. Matched non-invaded and tumor-invaded tumor-draining lymph nodes plus the primary tumor were contributed by each patient, with both Treg and Tconv subsets profiled. In a separate targeted assay, bulk TCR-beta CDR3 sequencing compared sorted memory regulatory T cells and memory conventional CD4 T cells across breast cancer tissues.

What the authors observed across the whole study: According to the targeted TCR-seq data, Tregs appeared to be more clonally expanded than Tconvs in every tissue, and both subsets had lower diversity in tumor than in lymph nodes. Some of the top 100 tumor clones were detected in invaded and non-invaded nodes, and this detection was taken to suggest recirculation between tumor and draining nodes. The tumor top-100 clone tracking analysis could be carried out in only a couple of patients. TCRs shared between Treg and Tconv subsets were regarded as suggestive, but not proof, of a common clonal origin. Roughly 13-22% of Treg TCRs were shared with Tconvs per tissue, interpreted as suggesting peripheral Treg induction. The data could not resolve whether Treg conversion took place in a given organ or whether converted Tregs recirculated between nodes and tumor.

Spanning cysteine to phenylalanine, the CDR3 consists of 15 amino acids. This entry keeps only the CDR3 DNA: 45 bases, framed from base 1. Taken from the germline V gene (reference sequence), the CDR1 and CDR2 loops are LNHDA and SQIVND. Here V drops 4 bases and J drops 4 bases, and the junction holds 5 bases not matched to any gene. For memory conventional CD4 T cells, the sort was based on CD4+ CD45RA- CD25- cells. Tumor-draining lymph nodes were classified as non-invaded or invaded according to the absence or presence of metastatic tumor cells. Before staining and sorting, T cells were pre-enriched using a Miltenyi Pan T Cell isolation kit. Immunohistochemistry for estrogen receptor, progesterone receptor, HER2 and Ki-67 was used to characterize primary tumors. Fresh surgical tissue was processed within a few hours after surgery by being cut into small fragments. Tissue fragments were enzymatically digested with Liberase TL plus DNase for roughly 19 minutes and filtered through a 40-micrometer strainer. After DAPI live/dead staining, cells were sorted on a BD FACS Aria II, reaching about 98-99% purity. Sorted cells were lysed in TCL buffer, and RNA was purified using a Norgen Single Cell RNA purification kit that included DNase treatment.

Libraries were constructed by bulk RNA-seq. The sequencer was an Illumina HiSeq 2500. In the source study's methods: In the separate targeted TCR-seq dataset, CDR3 sequences were extracted from raw reads and quantified using MiXCR version 2.1.5 with default parameters. The separate targeted TCR-seq dataset defined each TCR-beta clone by its combination of V gene, J gene and CDR3 sequence. For the separate targeted TCR-seq dataset, clones with fewer than three counts were filtered out, after which only the 90% most strongly expressed clones in each sample were kept. For each tissue in the separate targeted TCR-seq dataset, Treg-Tconv overlap was calculated by dividing the number of shared clones by the total number of Treg clones and multiplying by 100. Using fastp trimming at Q25 and MiXCR clonotype assembly, TCRdb reanalyzed the public sequencing data and kept in-frame beta chains. Identical CDR3 protein sequences are pooled into one entry, listed with their most common genes and DNA. The V and J calls were not made by the authors but by TCRdb's processing. The sample table shows about 2,900 distinct CDR3 sequences, and 80% to 85% are seen once. The ten largest clones represent less than 10% of the sample.

Sequencing was carried out using sorted memory CD4+ effector T cells from a lymph node. The cell subset or site label here, explained by the study, means: CD45RA-negative sorted CD4+ T cells (memory Tconv or effector/memory Treg). Recombination linked TRBV19 to TRBJ1-5, and TRBD1 matches 9 of the central bases. This clonotype was sampled from a female donor with luminal breast cancer. This receptor has the CDR3 CASSTTGGMNQPQHF. The DNA sequence is as follows: TGTGCCAGTAGTACGACAGGGGGTATGAATCAGCCCCAGCATTTT.